These T cell receptor beta chains were read from a single sample in a study of T cell changes during pregnancy in multiple sclerosis. Here immunoSEQ multiplex PCR was the method, and the copy in TCRdb shows in-frame clones only, minus some. The sample records 60,000 to 80,000 clones, more than 85% being singletons. Sequencing used peripheral blood, obtained before pregnancy. These receptors were collected from a female donor with multiple sclerosis, enrolled in a pregnancy study. CDR3s include the opening cysteine and the closing phenylalanine or tryptophan.

TRBV7-9,TRBJ2-3,CASSSTSLAGVTDTQYF
TRBV11-2,TRBJ2-4,CASSPGQGTNIQYF
TRBV7-8,TRBJ1-3,CASSTGAGNTIYF
TRBV28,TRBJ1-3,CASRTGGDGNTIYF
TRBV5-1,TRBJ2-1,CASSPAGAFIYSYNEQFF
TRBV7-2,TRBJ2-7,CASSSATGFYEQYF
TRBV7-9,TRBJ1-1,CASGPGETEAFF
TRBV11-2,TRBJ1-6,CASSPTGGGLSYNSPLHF
TRBV10-3,TRBJ2-7,CAVFSGENSYEQYF
TRBV11-2,TRBJ2-5,CASSLVGARTETQYF
TRBV5-1,TRBJ2-2,CASSFRTSGANTGELFF
TRBV7-9,TRBJ2-7,CASSPAGTGRYEQYF
TRBV7-8,TRBJ1-1,CASSLAHEAFF
TRBV2,TRBJ2-3,CASSGAGTSGSSLDTQYF
TRBV18,TRBJ2-7,CASSPSLRQTHEQYF
TRBV15,TRBJ2-6,CATSRDRGSGANVLTF
TRBV7-8,TRBJ1-3,CASSQRTPSSSGNTIYF
TRBV19,TRBJ1-3,CASSIQSGNTIYF
TRBV7-3,TRBJ1-6,CASSLSGPLLPGSYNSPLHF
TRBV18,TRBJ1-4,CASSPLYVSGLNLNEKLFF
TRBV30,TRBJ1-1,CAWSVQGGAEAFF
TRBV2,TRBJ1-4,CASRSTGTGEKLFF
TRBV6-5,TRBJ2-2,CASSYRTTNTGELFF
TRBV28,TRBJ2-7,CASGRQGHYEQYF
TRBV7-2,TRBJ2-7,CASSLGRSSLTYEQYF
TRBV7-3,TRBJ2-1,CASSLIGTSGGYSYNEQFF
TRBV25-1,TRBJ1-2,CASSEYGGNYGYTF